Listed here are 20 T cell receptor beta chains from one sample, sequenced in a study of T cells in localized non-small cell lung cancer. Sequencing was performed with immunoSEQ multiplex PCR; in TCRdb, only in-frame clones are kept and a portion is missing. Of some 3,500 clones listed, 25% to 35% are singletons. The sequenced sample was lung tumor tissue, obtained before any cancer treatment. The receptors here all came from an older male donor with stage I lung adenocarcinoma.

This clone was seen a few times. DNA of the CDR3: TGTGCCAGCAGCTTAGACAGCGCTAACTATGGCTACACCTTC. Its translation: CASSLDSANYGYTF. The chain recombines TRBV11-3 with TRBJ1-2; no firm D call. Germline lookup yields CDR1 SGHNT and CDR2 YENEEA. The CDR3 totals 14 residues. V lost 0 bases, J lost 0 bases, and 5 bases lay in between.

This sequence joins TRBV7-2 and TRBJ1-5; no clear D gene. V lost 1 base to trimming and J lost 1 base, with 5 bases between them. The CDR3 runs to 14 residues. The V gene's germline CDR1 is SGHTA and CDR2 FQGNSA. CDR3 nucleotides: TGTGCCAGCAGCTTAGGAAGGAGCAATCAGCCCCAGCATTTT. Residues: CASSLGRSNQPQHF.

This rearrangement joins TRBV5-1 to TRBJ1-1; D may be TRBD1 (5 bases). This CDR3 spans 14 amino acids. The germline V gene encodes CDR1 SGHRS and CDR2 YFSETQ. V dropped 3 bases and J dropped 0 bases, with 9 bases sitting between them. The CDR3 DNA sequence: TGCGCCAGCAGCTCCGGGACTCTGAACACTGAAGCTTTCTTT. It specifies CASSSGTLNTEAFF.

The rearrangement joins TRBV29-1 to TRBJ2-2; no definite D call. V lost 4 bases and J lost 1, with 10 bases in between. Germline-derived CDR1 and CDR2 are SQVTM and ANQGSEA. The CDR3 loop spans 14 amino acids. CDR3 in DNA: TGCAGCGTTGGTAACAGAAGGAACACCGGGGAGCTGTTTTTT. Amino acid sequence: CSVGNRRNTGELFF.

By share of the sample, this clone is medium-sized. The chain is built from TRBV9 and TRBJ1-4; D not certain. Germline assignment: CDR1 SGDLS and CDR2 YYNGEE. The CDR3 is 14 residues long. V shed 5 bases and J shed 6 bases, with 14 bases lying between them. The CDR3 protein is CASSEGHRDEKLFF. Written as DNA, the CDR3 is TGTGCCAGCAGTGAGGGTCATCGGGATGAAAAACTGTTTTTT. The full variable domain, completed using reference TRBV9 and TRBJ1-4, is DSGVTQTPKHLITATGQRVTLRCSPRSGDLSVYWYQQSLDQGLQFLIQYYNGEERAKGNILERFSAQQFPDLHSELNLSSLELGDSALYFCASSEGHRDEKLFFGSGTQLSVL.

The chain carries TRBV23-1 and TRBJ1-2; D ambiguous. TRBV23-1 qualifies as an ORF whose function is uncertain. The CDR3 has 14 amino acids. The V end was cut by 7 bases, the J end by 0 bases, with 12 bases between. CDR3 sequence: CASTHSGANYGYTF. The CDR3 DNA is TGCGCCAGCACCCACTCGGGAGCTAACTATGGCTACACCTTC.

The rearrangement joins TRBV6-8 to TRBJ1-6, with 10 bases identical to TRBD1. CDR1 and CDR2 (germline): MNHGY, SAAAGT. This CDR3 contains 14 residues. Trimming took 6 bases from V and 7 from J; bases not matched to a gene: 3. The CDR3 reads CASSRGQGNSPLHF. Written as DNA, the CDR3 is TGTGCCAGCAGCCGGGGACAGGGGAATTCACCCCTCCACTTT.

The rearrangement joins TRBV18 to TRBJ2-7, with D perhaps TRBD2 (5 bases). CDR3 size: 14 residues. V lost 3 bases, J lost 0 bases, and 9 bases lay in between. Germline CDR1 and CDR2: KGHSH and LQKENI. The CDR3 sequence: CASSPFEGSYEQYV. DNA of the CDR3: TGTGCCAGCTCACCCTTCGAGGGCTCCTACGAGCAGTACGTC.

This clone is medium-sized in the sample. This chain uses TRBV6-8 with TRBJ2-7; the match to TRBD2 covers 12 bases. V dropped 2 bases and J dropped 1; count of bases not matched to a gene: 3. The CDR3 contains 16 residues. The germline V gene has CDR1 MNHGY and CDR2 SAAAGT. The CDR3 here is CASSYPLAGGSYEQYF. The CDR3 DNA reads as TGTGCCAGCAGTTACCCCCTAGCGGGAGGGTCCTACGAGCAGTACTTC.

The chain employs TRBV5-1 and TRBJ1-3; D is uncertain. V shed 0 bases and J shed 3 bases, with 7 bases lying between them. CDR1 is SGHRS, CDR2 YFSETQ, per germline. CDR3 length equals 14 residues. The CDR3 nucleotides read TGCGCCAGCAGCTTGGGCGGGGATGGAAACACCATATATTTT. It specifies CASSLGGDGNTIYF.

This clone was detected only once. The CDR3 sequence: CASSMTANVLTF. For the CDR3, the DNA is TGTGCCAGTAGTATGACGGCCAACGTCCTGACTTTC. V is TRBV19 and J is TRBJ2-6; D is uncertain. Deletions cut 3 bases from V and 6 bases from J, with 3 bases between. Germline V lookup: CDR1 LNHDA, CDR2 SQIVND (reference sequence). The CDR3 spans 12 residues.

The V call is TRBV9, the J call TRBJ2-3, with D possibly matching TRBD1 (5 bases). Trimming took off 0 bases at V and 1 base at J, with 9 bases between the two ends. Germline V gene data show CDR1 as SGDLS and CDR2 as YYNGEE. The CDR3 sequence is 15 residues long. The CDR3 spells CASSVVGEGTDTQYF. Written as DNA, the CDR3 is TGTGCCAGCAGCGTAGTAGGGGAAGGCACAGATACGCAGTATTTT.

The chain carries TRBV30 and TRBJ1-2; D not certain. The V and J ends lost 3 bases and 9 bases respectively, with 11 bases between them. Germline V gives CDR1 GTSNPN, CDR2 SVGIG (reference sequence). The CDR3 has 11 amino acids. DNA for the CDR3: TGTGCCTGGAGACCGTTTAGTAGCTACACCTTC. Translated: CAWRPFSSYTF. Full variable domain (outside the CDR3, taken from reference TRBV30 and TRBJ1-2): SQTIHQWPATLVQPVGSPLSLECTVEGTSNPNLYWYRQAAGRGLQLLFYSVGIGQISSEVPQNLSASRPQDRQFILSSKKLLLSDSGFYLCAWRPFSSYTFGSGTRLTVV.

DNA for the CDR3: TGTGCCAGTTCCCGGGAGAGCTCTGGGGCCAACGTCCTGACTTTC. The encoded protein is CASSRESSGANVLTF. This rearrangement joins TRBV6-8 to TRBJ2-6, with a tentative D call TRBD2 (6 bases). Trimming cost V 9 bases and J 0 bases, with 12 bases left between them. This CDR3 contains 15 residues. CDR1 and CDR2 (germline): MNHGY, SAAAGT.

This clone turned up a few times. The V gene is TRBV10-3, the J gene TRBJ1-2; TRBD1 aligns across 7 bases. The junction had 10 bases not matched to a gene; V was cut back by 10 bases and J by 2 bases. From germline, CDR1 is ENHRY and CDR2 SYGVKD. CDR3 size: 14 residues. The CDR3: CASLRQGGNYGYTF. The DNA for the CDR3 is TGTGCCAGCTTGCGACAGGGAGGAAACTATGGCTACACCTTC.

The gene calls are TRBV19 and TRBJ1-1; 9 bases map to TRBD1. This CDR3 spans 14 amino acids. Germline V CDR1 and CDR2: LNHDA, SQIVND (reference sequence). V shed 7 bases and J 9 bases; nucleotides not matched to a gene: 12. CDR3 amino acids: CASTPSGTGSKAFF. The CDR3 DNA is TGTGCCAGTACCCCCTCCGGGACAGGGAGCAAAGCTTTCTTT.

This clone was detected a few times. This rearrangement joins TRBV6-8 to TRBJ2-7; TRBD1 or TRBD2 may be the D gene (5 bases each). The V and J ends lost 7 bases and 0 bases respectively, with 13 bases between them. This CDR3 spans 14 amino acids. Germline V lookup: CDR1 MNHGY, CDR2 SAAAGT. The CDR3 here is CASTNPGRSYEQYV. The CDR3, as DNA: TGTGCCAGCACTAACCCGGGGCGCTCCTACGAGCAGTACGTC.

This chain links TRBV28 with TRBJ2-2; D is unclear. Trimming shortened V by 6 bases and J by 3 bases, and 11 bases separated the two germline ends. Germline CDR1 and CDR2: MDHEN and SYDVKM. The CDR3 totals 14 residues. CDR3 sequence: CASRLDGYTGELFF. The DNA for the CDR3 is TGTGCCAGCAGATTAGACGGTTACACCGGGGAGCTGTTTTTT. Together with reference TRBV28 and TRBJ2-2, the CDR3 gives the full variable domain: DVKVTQSSRYLVKRTGEKVFLECVQDMDHENMFWYRQDPGLGLRLIYFSYDVKMKEKGDIPEGYSVSREKKERFSLILESASTNQTSMYLCASRLDGYTGELFFGEGSRLTVL.

This clone was found a few times. V gene TRBV9 combines with J gene TRBJ1-1; 7 bases line up with TRBD1. Per the germline V gene, CDR1 is SGDLS and CDR2 is YYNGEE. Unmatched junction bases numbered 4, after V lost 5 bases and J lost 0 bases. The CDR3 totals 14 residues. CDR3: CASSVGQMNTEAFF. CDR3 in DNA: TGTGCCAGCAGTGTGGGACAGATGAACACTGAAGCTTTCTTT.

The chain couples TRBV19 to TRBJ1-2; no clear D gene. The V and J ends lost 0 bases and 7 bases respectively, with 6 bases between them. CDR3 size: 12 residues. CDR1 is LNHDA, CDR2 SQIVND, per germline (reference sequence). For the CDR3, the DNA is TGTGCCAGTAGTATAGAGGGCCGTGGCTACACCTTC. Translating it yields CASSIEGRGYTF.